This T cell receptor beta chain was found in a study of blood T cell repertoires in COVID-19 (dated by TCRdb to about 2020). Broadly, across the study: Collaborator samples came from the United States, Italy and Spain and covered acute and convalescent phases of COVID-19. Sample metadata almost always included a de-identified subject ID, COVID-19 status, age in years and sex. Where HLA class I and class II types were available, the types were taken from metadata supplied by the sample provider, not from assay-based typing. Deeply sampled blood TCRbeta repertoires from subjects exposed to, actively infected with, or recovered from COVID-19 were included in the dataset. The repertoires were released in a freely available public database meant as a resource for research on the immune response to SARS-CoV-2. Samples came from the ongoing ImmuneRACE study (first 160 participants) plus 1,254 subjects from 6 global collaborators. The material from the prospective study consisted of cDNA or gDNA derived from T cells, B-cell-depleted T cells, or PBMCs. Paper-wide results and their limitations: The amount of clinical and demographic metadata varied by source and participant and was provided uncurated.

This clone was counted a single time. The clone's antigen remains unknown. Per-base qualities were not stored, and no clone one base away is much larger. Collaborating institutions collected whole blood in K2EDTA tubes following their own protocols. For TCRbeta analysis, collaborators shipped samples in one of three forms: frozen whole blood, isolated PBMCs, or DNA extracted from either of those sample types. TCRbeta CDR3 regions were amplified from genomic DNA using the immunoSEQ Assay, a bias-controlled multiplex PCR. The authors' analysis ran thus. Within the assay, amplification of reference gene primers was used to estimate how many nucleated cells each sample contained. To quantify the absolute abundance of each unique TCRbeta CDR3 rearrangement, sequence reads were collapsed and filtered. For each sample, productive Simpson clonality was calculated as the square root of Simpson's diversity index over productive rearrangements. TCRdb took this table from immuneACCESS and kept in-frame rearrangements with V and J called. Such tables lack part of the clones; where checked against another copy, unresolved V genes explain under half of the gap, and the rest is unexplained. The V and J calls and clone size were taken over from that table, and D and trimming were inferred from the DNA. In all, the sample holds fewer than 150,000 clones, and 60% to 85% of those were seen once. Roughly 2.1% of the sample lies in the top ten.

The CDR3 holds 16 amino acids from the cysteine to the phenylalanine. Only CDR3 DNA remains: 48 bases, in frame from the first base. This TCR came from a man between 65 and 79 years old with acute or convalescent COVID-19. Source material: peripheral blood. The chain joins TRBV21-1 to TRBJ2-7; whether TRBD2, the table's D call, matches the DNA was not checked. TRBV21-1 is deemed a pseudogene. The DNA sequence is given as TGTGCCAGCAGTAAATCCACTAGCGGGGGAATCTACGAGCAGTACTTC. It translates to CASSKSTSGGIYEQYF.